The rows below give T cell receptor beta chains drawn from one sample of a study of T cell repertoires in cytomegalovirus infection. TCRdb passed the reads through MiXCR, listing each CDR3 protein once. The table lists 100,000 to 150,000 distinct CDR3 sequences, about 32% of them singletons. No antigen is known for these receptors. The sequenced sample was CD8+ T cells from cultured PBMCs, obtained from culture after CMV antigen stimulation. All receptors derive from a human donor in good health (CMV status not recorded). Some clones in this sample may be carry-over from other donors' samples. Both conserved end residues are trimmed from each CDR3. Each record gives: CDR3 protein, V gene, J gene.

CDR3: ASSPFTELGGDSGELF; V: TRBV7-7; J: TRBJ2-2
CDR3: ASSLVTSGGHNEQF; V: TRBV7-3; J: TRBJ2-1
CDR3: ASSLAGGWGGNQPQH; V: TRBV7-2; J: TRBJ1-5
CDR3: ASGERDLLYNSPLH; V: TRBV6-6; J: TRBJ1-6
CDR3: ASSFKSALKDEQF; V: TRBV12-3/TRBV12-4; J: TRBJ2-1
CDR3: ASSEISGTLETQY; V: TRBV6-1; J: TRBJ2-5
CDR3: ASSFRGQGGDIQY; V: TRBV19; J: TRBJ2-4
CDR3: ASSLAGGPRGYT; V: TRBV7-2; J: TRBJ1-2
CDR3: ASSPPQGTYEQY; V: TRBV7-4; J: TRBJ2-7
CDR3: ASSSSNDTSVQF; V: TRBV5-1; J: TRBJ2-1
CDR3: SARASGGPANTGELF; V: TRBV20-1; J: TRBJ2-2
CDR3: ASSQDPPSGGGGELF; V: TRBV4-2; J: TRBJ2-2
CDR3: TSSLFLHPQETQY; V: TRBV7-8; J: TRBJ2-5
CDR3: AISEWSGAGETQY; V: TRBV10-3; J: TRBJ2-5
CDR3: ASSSPSTLTNSGQQYEQY; V: TRBV7-2; J: TRBJ2-7
CDR3: ASSQDQGLQPQH; V: TRBV4-3; J: TRBJ1-5
CDR3: ASSPGLAGGTDTQY; V: TRBV7-2; J: TRBJ2-3
CDR3: ASSLRGPYSGNTIY; V: TRBV6-1; J: TRBJ1-3
CDR3: ASSPDRASELF; V: TRBV6-1; J: TRBJ2-2
CDR3: SARLRTGGAEQY; V: TRBV20-1; J: TRBJ2-7
CDR3: ASSLVARGDYEQY; V: TRBV7-2; J: TRBJ2-7
CDR3: ASRSTGYEAF; V: TRBV12-3/TRBV12-4; J: TRBJ1-1
CDR3: ASSPRSSGYT; V: TRBV7-2; J: TRBJ1-2
CDR3: ASSDAGTGNRNTEAF; V: TRBV28; J: TRBJ1-1
CDR3: ASSLTSGRDRSYEQY; V: TRBV7-6; J: TRBJ2-7
CDR3: ASSPPTSGYTDTQY; V: TRBV11-3; J: TRBJ2-3
CDR3: ASSLNTGEYQETQY; V: TRBV7-2; J: TRBJ2-5
CDR3: ASSPDGGPNYEQY; V: TRBV7-6; J: TRBJ2-7
CDR3: ASSSTGGLYGYT; V: TRBV27; J: TRBJ1-2
CDR3: ASSDGTGPHLADTQY; V: TRBV6-1; J: TRBJ2-3
CDR3: ASSRPTGLQETQY; V: TRBV7-9; J: TRBJ2-5
CDR3: ASSPRTGINEKLF; V: TRBV7-2; J: TRBJ1-4
CDR3: ASSPNVNIYEQY; V: TRBV11-2; J: TRBJ2-7
CDR3: ASSGGWGYNEQF; V: TRBV19; J: TRBJ2-1
CDR3: ASSYSFPPLDTQY; V: TRBV6-6; J: TRBJ2-3
CDR3: SAKVRQMNTEAF; V: TRBV20-1; J: TRBJ1-1
CDR3: ASSFTDSQETQY; V: TRBV7-2; J: TRBJ2-5